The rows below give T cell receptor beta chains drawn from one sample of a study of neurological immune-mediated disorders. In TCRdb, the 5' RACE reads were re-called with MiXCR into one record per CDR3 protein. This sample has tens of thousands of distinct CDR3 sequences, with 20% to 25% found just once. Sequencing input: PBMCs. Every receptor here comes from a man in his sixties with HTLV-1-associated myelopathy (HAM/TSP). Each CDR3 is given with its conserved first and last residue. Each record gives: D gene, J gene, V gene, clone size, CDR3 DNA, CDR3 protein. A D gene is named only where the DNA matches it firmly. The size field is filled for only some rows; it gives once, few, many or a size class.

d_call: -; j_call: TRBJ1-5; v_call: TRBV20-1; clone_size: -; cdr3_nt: TGCAGTGCTGTCGTTGGCGATGGTTCTCAGCCCCAGCATTTT; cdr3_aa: CSAVVGDGSQPQHF
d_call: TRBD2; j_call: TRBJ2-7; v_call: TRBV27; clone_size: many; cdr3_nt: TGTGCCAGCGGCCTAGCGGGAGCTCGAGAGCAGTACTTC; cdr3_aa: CASGLAGAREQYF
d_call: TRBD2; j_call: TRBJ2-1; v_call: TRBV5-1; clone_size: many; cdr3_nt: TGCGCCAGCAGCCCGGACTTCGGGGGGGCAGCGGGCAGCTCCTACAATGAGCAGTTCTTC; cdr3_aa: CASSPDFGGAAGSSYNEQFF
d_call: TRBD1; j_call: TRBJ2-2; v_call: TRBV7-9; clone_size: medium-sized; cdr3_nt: TGTGCCAGCAGCTCGACACAGGGGGCGACGAACACCGGGGAGCTGTTTTTT; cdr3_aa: CASSSTQGATNTGELFF
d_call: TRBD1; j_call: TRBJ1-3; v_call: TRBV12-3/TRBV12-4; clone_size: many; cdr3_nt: TGTGCCAGCAGTTTAGACAGGGGATCTGGAAACACCATATATTTT; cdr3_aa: CASSLDRGSGNTIYF
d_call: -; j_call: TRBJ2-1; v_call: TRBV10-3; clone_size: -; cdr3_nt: TGTGCCATCAGTGCTAGAGCTGTCTACAATGAGCAGTTCTTC; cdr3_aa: CAISARAVYNEQFF
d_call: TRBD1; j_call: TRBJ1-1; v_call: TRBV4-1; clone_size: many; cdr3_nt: TGCGCCAGCAGCCAGATGGCGGGACAGGGGGTCCTAGCTTTCTTT; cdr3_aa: CASSQMAGQGVLAFF
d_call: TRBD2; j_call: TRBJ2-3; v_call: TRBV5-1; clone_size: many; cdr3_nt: TGCGCCAGCAGCTTGGTTCCCCTGTCTAGCGGGAGGAGCACAGATACGCAGTATTTT; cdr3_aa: CASSLVPLSSGRSTDTQYF
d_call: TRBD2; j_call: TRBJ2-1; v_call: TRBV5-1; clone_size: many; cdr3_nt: TGCGCCAGCAGCTTGCAACTAGCGGGAACCAATGAGCAGTTCTTC; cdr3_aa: CASSLQLAGTNEQFF
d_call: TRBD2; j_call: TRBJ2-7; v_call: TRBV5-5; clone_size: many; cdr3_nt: TGTGCCAGCAGCTCCCAATCCGGGGGGTCCTACGAGCAGTACTTC; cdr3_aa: CASSSQSGGSYEQYF
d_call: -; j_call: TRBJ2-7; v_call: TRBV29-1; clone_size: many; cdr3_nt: TGCAGCGTTTTAAAGCTACGGGACAAATCCTACGAGCAGTACTTC; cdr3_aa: CSVLKLRDKSYEQYF
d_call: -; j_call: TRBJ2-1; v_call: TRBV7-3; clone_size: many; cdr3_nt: TGTGCCAGCAGCTTAACGTCCGACTTCGGTGAGCAGTTCTTC; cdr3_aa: CASSLTSDFGEQFF
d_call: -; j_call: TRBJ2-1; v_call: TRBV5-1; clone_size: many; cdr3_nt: TGCGCCAGCAGCTTGGGACAGAGTTACAATGAGCAGTTCTTC; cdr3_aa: CASSLGQSYNEQFF
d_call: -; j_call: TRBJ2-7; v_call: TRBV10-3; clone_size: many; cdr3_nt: TGTGCCATCAGTGCGAATCCGTACGAGCAGTACTTC; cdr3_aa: CAISANPYEQYF
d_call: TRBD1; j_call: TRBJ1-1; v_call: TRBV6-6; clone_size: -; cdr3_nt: TGTGCCAGCAGTACAAGACAGGGGTCGAACACTGAAGCTTTCTTT; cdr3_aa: CASSTRQGSNTEAFF
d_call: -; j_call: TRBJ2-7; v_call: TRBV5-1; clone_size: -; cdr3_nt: TGCGCCAGCAGCTCAGGGTCCGGAGACGAGCAGTACTTC; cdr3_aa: CASSSGSGDEQYF
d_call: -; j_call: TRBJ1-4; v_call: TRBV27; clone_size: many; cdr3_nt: TGTGCCAGCAGTTTAAACAGACTTCATGAAAAACTGTTTTTT; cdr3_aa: CASSLNRLHEKLFF
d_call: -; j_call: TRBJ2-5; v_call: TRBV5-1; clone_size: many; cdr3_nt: TGCGCCAGCAGCTTGGAGGGTCAAGAGACCCAGTACTTC; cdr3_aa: CASSLEGQETQYF
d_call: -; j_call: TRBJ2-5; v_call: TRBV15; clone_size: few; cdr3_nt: TGTGCCACCAGCAGCGACCCGATGGAGACCCAGTACTTC; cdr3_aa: CATSSDPMETQYF
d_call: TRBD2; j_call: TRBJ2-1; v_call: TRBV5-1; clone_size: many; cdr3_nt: TGCGCCAGCAGCCGGACTAGCGGAGGGTCCTACAATGAGCAGTTCTTC; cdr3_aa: CASSRTSGGSYNEQFF
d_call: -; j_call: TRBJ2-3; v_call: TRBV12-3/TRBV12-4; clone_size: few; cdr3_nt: TGTGCCAGCAGCTTACCTCTGAGGACGCAGTATTTT; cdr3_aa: CASSLPLRTQYF
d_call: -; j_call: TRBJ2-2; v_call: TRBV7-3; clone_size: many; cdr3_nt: TGTGCCAGCAGCTTAACTGGAGGCACCGGGGAGCTGTTTTTT; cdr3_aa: CASSLTGGTGELFF
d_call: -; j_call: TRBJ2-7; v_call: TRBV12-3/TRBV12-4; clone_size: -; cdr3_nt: TGTGCCAGCAGTTTCGTTGCGGGACCTTGGCCGGGCGAGCAGTACTTC; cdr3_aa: CASSFVAGPWPGEQYF
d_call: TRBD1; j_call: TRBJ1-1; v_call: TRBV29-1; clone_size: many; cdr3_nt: TGCAGCGCCCGACAGGGGGGGAACACTGAAGCTTTCTTT; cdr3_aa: CSARQGGNTEAFF
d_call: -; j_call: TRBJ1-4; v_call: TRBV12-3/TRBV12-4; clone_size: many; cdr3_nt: TGTGCCAGCAGCCGTTTACCGGGACCGACTAATGAAAAACTGTTTTTT; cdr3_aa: CASSRLPGPTNEKLFF
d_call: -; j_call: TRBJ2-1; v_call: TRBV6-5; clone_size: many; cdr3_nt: TGTGCCAGCAGGCCACGGGACTTCTCCTACAATGAGCAGTTCTTC; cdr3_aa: CASRPRDFSYNEQFF
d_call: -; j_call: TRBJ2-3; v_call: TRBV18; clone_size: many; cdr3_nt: TGTGCCAGCTCCCCGACGGTTGCAGATACGCAGTATTTT; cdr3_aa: CASSPTVADTQYF
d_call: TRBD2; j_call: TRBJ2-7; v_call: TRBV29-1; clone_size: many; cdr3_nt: TGCAGCGTCTTGTTGCCGGGACTAGCGGGAGAGAACGACGAGCAGTACTTC; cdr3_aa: CSVLLPGLAGENDEQYF